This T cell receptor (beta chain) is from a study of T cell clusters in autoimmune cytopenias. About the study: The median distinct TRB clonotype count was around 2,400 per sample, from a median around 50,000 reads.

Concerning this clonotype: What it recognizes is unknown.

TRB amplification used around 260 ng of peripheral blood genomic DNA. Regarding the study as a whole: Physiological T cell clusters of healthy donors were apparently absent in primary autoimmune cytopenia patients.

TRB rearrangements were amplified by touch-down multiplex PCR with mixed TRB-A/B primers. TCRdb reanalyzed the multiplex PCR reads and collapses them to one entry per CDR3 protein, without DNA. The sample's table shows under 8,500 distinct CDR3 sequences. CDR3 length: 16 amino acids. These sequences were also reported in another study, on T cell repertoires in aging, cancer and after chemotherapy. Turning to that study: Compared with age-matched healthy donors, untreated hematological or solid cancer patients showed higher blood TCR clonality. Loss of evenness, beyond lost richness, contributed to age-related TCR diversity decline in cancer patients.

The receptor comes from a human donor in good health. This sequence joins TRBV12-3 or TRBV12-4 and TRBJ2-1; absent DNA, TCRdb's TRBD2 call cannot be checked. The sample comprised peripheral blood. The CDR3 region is CASSPAGTSGYNEQFF.